The clone carrying this T cell receptor beta chain has just a few counts. Per the original methods: Counts of nucleated cells, estimated from reference gene primer amplification, were obtained. TCRdb's copy holds only in-frame clones and misses some; the assay was immunoSEQ multiplex PCR. The V and J calls and clone size were taken over from that table, and D and trimming were inferred from the DNA. Of approximately 400,000 clones listed, 81% were seen once; the top ten hold about 1.2%. The record originates from a study of blood T cell repertoires in COVID-19. About the study: Researchers got acute and convalescent COVID-19 samples from the United States, Italy and Spain. T cells, B-cell-depleted T cells, or PBMCs supplied cDNA or gDNA.

CDR1 and CDR2 (germline): LGHNT, FRNRAP. V lost 6 bases and J lost 1, with 6 bases in between. The CDR3 contains 12 residues. The sequenced sample was peripheral blood. This sequence was found in a human donor with acute or convalescent COVID-19. The donor label of this sample is uncertain. J is TRBJ1-2 and V is TRBV12-5, with D unresolved. As DNA, the CDR3 is TGTGCTAGTGGACTTGATAACTATGGCTACACCTTC. Encoded protein: CASGLDNYGYTF.